These 12 T cell receptor beta chains originate from one sample sequenced in a study of technical replicates of blood from a few donors. Method: immunoSEQ multiplex PCR; TCRdb's copy keeps in-frame clones and lacks some. The sample includes about 70,000 clones, 80% to 95% seen only once; the top ten take over 0.35%. The sample comprised T cells isolated from PBMCs. The source of these receptors is a human donor in good health.

The chain uses TRBV7-9 and TRBJ1-4, with D hard to call. The germline CDR1 and CDR2 sequences are SEHNR and FQNEAQ (reference sequence). This CDR3 has 14 amino acids. V lost 3 bases to trimming and J lost 5 bases, with 10 bases between them. The DNA of the CDR3 is TGTGCCAGCAGCTTCGGAGGAGAGAATGAAAAACTGTTTTTT. As protein: CASSFGGENEKLFF. The entire variable domain, with the rest obtained from reference TRBV7-9 and TRBJ1-4, is as follows: DTGVSQNPRHKITKRGQNVTFRCDPISEHNRLYWYRQTLGQGPEFLTYFQNEAQLEKSRLLSDRFSAERPKGSFSTLEIQRTEQGDSAMYLCASSFGGENEKLFFGSGTQLSVL.

V gene TRBV9 combines with J gene TRBJ2-7, with 11 bases aligning to TRBD2. This CDR3 spans 14 amino acids. Germline assignment: CDR1 SGDLS and CDR2 YYNGEE. Losses at the gene ends were 4 bases for V and 7 bases for J; bases not matched to a gene: 7. CDR3 nucleotides: TGTGCCAGCAGCCCAGGACTAGCGGGCACGGAGCAGTACTTC. Encoded protein: CASSPGLAGTEQYF.

The genes are TRBV10-1 and TRBJ2-3; 7 nucleotides line up with TRBD1. Per the germline V gene, CDR1 is WNHNN and CDR2 is SYGVQD (reference sequence). Losses at the gene ends were 4 bases for V and 4 bases for J; bases not matched to a gene: 5. The CDR3 contains 14 residues. The CDR3 loop is CASSANRGADTQYF. The CDR3 DNA reads as TGCGCCAGCAGTGCAAACAGGGGAGCAGATACGCAGTATTTT.

The V and J genes are TRBV18 and TRBJ2-1; the match to TRBD2 covers 9 bases. The CDR3 is made up of 17 amino acids. Germline values: CDR1 KGHSH, CDR2 LQKENI. V lost 1 base, J lost 0 bases, and 4 bases stayed unmatched. The CDR3 loop reads CASSPRPSGTSYNEQFF. For the CDR3, the DNA is TGTGCCAGCTCACCACGGCCTAGCGGGACCTCCTACAATGAGCAGTTCTTC.

Points on this clone: At one end the junction does not follow the germline gene, possibly because of a read error. The chain employs TRBV6-5 and TRBJ2-2, with 9 nucleotides matching TRBD1. In germline, CDR1 is MNHEY, CDR2 SVGAGI. CDR3 size: 14 residues. In DNA form, the CDR3 reads TGTGCCAGCAGTTTCCTACAGGGGGCCGGAGAGCTGTTTTTT. It translates to CASSFLQGAGELFF.

The V gene is TRBV30, the J gene TRBJ2-7, with D maybe TRBD2 (6 bases). Trimming stripped 4 bases from V and 3 bases from J, with 13 bases between. Germline assignment: CDR1 GTSNPN and CDR2 SVGIG (reference sequence). The CDR3 has 13 amino acids. CDR3: CAWTPTRIYEQYF. In nucleotides, the CDR3 is TGTGCCTGGACCCCGACTAGGATCTACGAGCAGTACTTC.

Here the CDR3 reads CASTGQGIVSGNTIYF. DNA of the CDR3: TGTGCCAGCACCGGACAGGGGATCGTCTCTGGAAACACCATATATTTT. This rearrangement joins TRBV21-1 to TRBJ1-3; the table's D call TRBD1 went unverified against the DNA. TRBV21-1 is annotated as a pseudogene. CDR3 length equals 16 residues.

This rearrangement joins TRBV5-4 to TRBJ1-2, with D possibly TRBD1 on 6 matching bases. The CDR3 contains 17 residues. The germline CDR1 and CDR2 sequences are SGHNT and YYREEE (reference sequence). V lost 3 bases to trimming and J lost 4 bases, with 22 bases between them. CDR3: CASSSAERQAGAYGYTF. In DNA form, the CDR3 reads TGTGCCAGCAGCTCGGCGGAAAGACAGGCCGGTGCCTATGGCTACACCTTC.

The chain carries TRBV2 and TRBJ1-4; D gene uncertain. V was shortened by 7 bases and J by 5 bases, with 14 bases between the two germline ends. The CDR3 contains 14 residues. The germline gives CDR1 SNHLY, CDR2 FYNNEI. The CDR3 DNA sequence: TGTGCCAGCAACAAATACGACTCCAATGAAAAACTGTTTTTT. Its protein is CASNKYDSNEKLFF.

This sequence joins TRBV28 and TRBJ2-7; tentative D call: TRBD2 (5 bases). CDR1 MDHEN and CDR2 SYDVKM come from the germline V gene. The CDR3 has 13 amino acids. Trimming stripped 7 bases from V and 0 bases from J, with 10 bases between. The CDR3 DNA reads as TGTGCCAGCAAGGCGGAGGACTCCTACGAGCAGTACTTC. This gives the protein CASKAEDSYEQYF.

This clone was counted once. The V gene is TRBV30, the J gene TRBJ2-3; D is uncertain. The CDR3 totals 11 residues. Germline CDR1 is GTSNPN and CDR2 is SVGIG (reference sequence). V was clipped by 5 bases and J by 4 bases, with 7 bases between them. The CDR3 coding sequence is TGTGCCTGGGACATCTCAGATACGCAGTATTTT. Its protein product is CAWDISDTQYF.

A few counts support this clone. The J gene is TRBJ2-3, the V gene TRBV9; 7 nucleotides match TRBD1. CDR1 is SGDLS, CDR2 YYNGEE, per germline. The CDR3 has 15 amino acids. The V segment lost 4 bases and the J segment 2 bases; nucleotides outside the gene matches: 7. The CDR3 reads CASSYSTGTTDTQYF. CDR3 nucleotide sequence: TGTGCCAGCAGCTACTCGACAGGGACCACAGATACGCAGTATTTT.